This T cell receptor beta chain was obtained from a study of blood T cell repertoires in COVID-19. The CDR3 contains 16 residues. Here immunoSEQ multiplex PCR was the method, and the copy in TCRdb shows in-frame clones only, minus some. The sample lists about 190,000 clones; roughly 89% were seen once. The rearrangement links TRBV21-1 to TRBJ2-5; the table's D call TRBD1 went unverified against the DNA. TRBV21-1 is a recognized pseudogene. Sequencing used peripheral blood. This clonotype was obtained from a man aged 40-50 years with acute or convalescent COVID-19. The CDR3 DNA reads as TGTGCCAGCAGCAAACTCGCAGGGTCTAGGGAAGAGACCCAGTACTTC. This codes for CASSKLAGSREETQYF.